This T cell receptor beta chain was identified during a study of CD8 T cells in Susac syndrome (dated by TCRdb to about 2019). Looking at the study overall: The study used repertoire sequencing to test whether antigen drove CD8+ T cell activation and differentiation in Susac syndrome. Clonality of the CD8+ T cell repertoire was compared between around eleven healthy donors, approximately 14 Susac syndrome patients and roughly 16 multiple sclerosis patients.

On this clonotype: Its antigen target is currently unknown. The sample holds no much larger clone one base away, and base qualities are not on file.

V and J are truncated by 1 base and 9 bases respectively, leaving an intervening sequence of 19 bases. Taken from cysteine to phenylalanine, the CDR3 has 16 residues. Only the CDR3 DNA stays, 48 bases, in frame from base 1. CDR1 and CDR2 were assigned from the germline V gene (reference sequence) as LNHDA and SQIVND. On the study overall, not on this receptor specifically: The number of individuals in the TCR sequencing and HLA analysis was recognized as being relatively small.

RNA was extracted using the RNeasy kit, and about 0.45 to 1 ug of the RNA was reverse transcribed with random hexamers. TCR beta CDR3 regions were amplified with the immunoSEQ multiplex PCR assay covering 54 Vbeta and 13 Jbeta segments. To correct PCR amplification bias, a synthetic template baseline was used for both primer optimization and computational correction. As for how the authors treated the data: Reads were annotated to V, D and J genes per IMGT and analyzed with immunoSEQ Analyzer, keeping only productive sequences. Clonality was computed as one minus Shannon entropy normalized by log2 of the number of productive unique sequences. For each patient and control, public and private clones were evaluated within the 100 most prevalent clones. A clone was defined as Susac-specific if it was absent from the healthy and MS cohorts, from more than 850 published viral clones and from other ImmuneACCESS disease sequences. The public reads were quality trimmed at Q25 with fastp and then assembled into clones with MiXCR by TCRdb, keeping productive beta chains. Merged by CDR3 protein, the rows form single entries marked with the most common genes and DNA. These V and J calls derive from TCRdb rather than the authors' analysis. In this sample the table shows 250,000 to 300,000 distinct CDR3 sequences, 75% to 85% of which occur a single time. Roughly 0.22% of the sample comes from the top ten.

Peripheral blood CD8+ and CD4+ T cells from healthy donors, Susac syndrome patients and multiple sclerosis patients were profiled by high-throughput TCR beta sequencing. The multiple sclerosis controls were treatment-naive patients whose relapsing-remitting disease, either stable or active, fulfilled the revised McDonald criteria. Bulk CD8+ and CD4+ T cells were purified by magnetic negative isolation, while CD8+ TEMRA cells were enriched using FACS. Blood was drawn into EDTA tubes, processed within 24 hours, and PBMCs were isolated by density gradient centrifugation. PBMCs intended for TCR sequencing were frozen in liquid nitrogen and were later thawed in a 37 degrees C water bath. Purity of sorted or isolated CD4+, CD8+ and CD8+ TEMRA cells was at least 90%.

The V and J genes are TRBV19 and TRBJ2-1, with no confident D gene call. The sequence derives from a human donor with multiple sclerosis. Specimen: CD8+ T cells from PBMCs. CDR3 protein: CASSIALVVLGTEQFF. The nucleotide sequence reads TGTGCCAGTAGTATAGCTCTGGTCGTTCTCGGCACTGAGCAGTTCTTC.